The table lists the clone carrying this T cell receptor beta chain with a few counts. This entry comes from a study of response to subunit inactivated influenza vaccine. CDR1 ENHRY and CDR2 SYGVKD come from the germline V gene. V dropped 6 bases and J dropped 9; count of bases not matched to a gene: 13. The CDR3 totals 14 residues. TCRdb re-derived calls from the RT-PCR reads in MiXCR, one entry per CDR3 protein. The table includes about 180,000 distinct CDR3 sequences, approximately 12% detected once. The sample in question was CD8+ T cells sorted from PBMCs, obtained less than 30 months after vaccination. This receptor was identified in a man in his fifties or sixties who received an inactivated influenza vaccine. This chain uses TRBV10-3 with TRBJ2-7; 8 bases are a match to TRBD2. The CDR3: CAIRPGLVAYGQYF. The CDR3 DNA follows: TGTGCCATCAGGCCGGGACTAGTCGCTTATGGGCAGTACTTC.